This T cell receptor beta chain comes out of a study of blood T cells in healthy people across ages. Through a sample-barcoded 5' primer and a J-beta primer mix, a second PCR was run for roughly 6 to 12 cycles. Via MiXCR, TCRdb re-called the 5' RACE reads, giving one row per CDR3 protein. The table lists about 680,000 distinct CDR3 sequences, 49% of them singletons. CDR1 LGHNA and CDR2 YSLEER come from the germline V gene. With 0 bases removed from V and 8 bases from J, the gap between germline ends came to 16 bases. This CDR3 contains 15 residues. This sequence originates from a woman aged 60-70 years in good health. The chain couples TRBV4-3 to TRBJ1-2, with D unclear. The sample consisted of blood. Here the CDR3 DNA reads TGCGCCAGCAGCCAAGAGGTCTCACCTGAGAGCGGCTACACCTTC. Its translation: CASSQEVSPESGYTF.